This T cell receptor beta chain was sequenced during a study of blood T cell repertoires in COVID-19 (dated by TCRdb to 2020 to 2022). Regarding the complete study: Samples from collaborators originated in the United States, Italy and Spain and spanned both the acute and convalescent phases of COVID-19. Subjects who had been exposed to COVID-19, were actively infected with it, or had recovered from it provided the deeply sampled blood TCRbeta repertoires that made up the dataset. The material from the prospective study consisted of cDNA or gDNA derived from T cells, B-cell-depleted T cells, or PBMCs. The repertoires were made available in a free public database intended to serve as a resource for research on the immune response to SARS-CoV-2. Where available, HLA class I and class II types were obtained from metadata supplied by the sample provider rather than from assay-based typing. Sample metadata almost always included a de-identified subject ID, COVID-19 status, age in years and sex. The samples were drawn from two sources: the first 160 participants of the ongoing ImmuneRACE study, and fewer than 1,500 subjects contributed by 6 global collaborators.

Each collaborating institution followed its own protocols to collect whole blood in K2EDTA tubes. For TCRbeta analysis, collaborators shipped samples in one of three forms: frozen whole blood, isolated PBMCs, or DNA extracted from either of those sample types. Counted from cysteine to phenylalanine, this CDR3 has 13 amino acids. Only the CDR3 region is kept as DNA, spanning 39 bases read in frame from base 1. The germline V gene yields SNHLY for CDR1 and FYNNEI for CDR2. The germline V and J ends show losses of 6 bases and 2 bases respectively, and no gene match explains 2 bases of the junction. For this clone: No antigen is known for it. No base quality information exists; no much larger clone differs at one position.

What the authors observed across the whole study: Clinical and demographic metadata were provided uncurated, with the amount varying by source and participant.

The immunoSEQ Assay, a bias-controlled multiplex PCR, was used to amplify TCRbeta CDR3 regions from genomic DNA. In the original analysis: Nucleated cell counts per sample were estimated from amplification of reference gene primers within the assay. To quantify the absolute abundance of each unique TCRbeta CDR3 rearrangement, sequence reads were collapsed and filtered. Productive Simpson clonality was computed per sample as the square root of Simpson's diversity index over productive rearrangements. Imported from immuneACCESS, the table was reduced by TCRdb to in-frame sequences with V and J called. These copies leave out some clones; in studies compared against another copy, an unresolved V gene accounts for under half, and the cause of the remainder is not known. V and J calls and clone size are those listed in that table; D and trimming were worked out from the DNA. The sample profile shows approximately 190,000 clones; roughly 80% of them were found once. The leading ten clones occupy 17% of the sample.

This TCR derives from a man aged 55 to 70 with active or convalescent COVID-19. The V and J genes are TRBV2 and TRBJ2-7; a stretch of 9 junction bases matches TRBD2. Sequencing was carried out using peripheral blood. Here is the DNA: TGTGCCAGCAGGACTAGCGGCACCTACGAGCAGTACTTC. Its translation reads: CASRTSGTYEQYF.